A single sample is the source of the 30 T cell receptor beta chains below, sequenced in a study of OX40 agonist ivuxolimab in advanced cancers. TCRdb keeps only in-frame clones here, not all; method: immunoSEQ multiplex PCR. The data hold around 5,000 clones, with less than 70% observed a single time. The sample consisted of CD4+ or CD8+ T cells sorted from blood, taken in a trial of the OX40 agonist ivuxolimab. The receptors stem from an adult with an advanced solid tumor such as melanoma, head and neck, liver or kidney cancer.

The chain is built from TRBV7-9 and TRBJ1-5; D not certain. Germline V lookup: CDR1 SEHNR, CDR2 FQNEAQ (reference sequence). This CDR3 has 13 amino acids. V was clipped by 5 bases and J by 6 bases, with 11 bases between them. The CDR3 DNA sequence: TGTGCCAGCAGCACCGGGTTCGGTCAGCCCCAGCATTTT. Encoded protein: CASSTGFGQPQHF.

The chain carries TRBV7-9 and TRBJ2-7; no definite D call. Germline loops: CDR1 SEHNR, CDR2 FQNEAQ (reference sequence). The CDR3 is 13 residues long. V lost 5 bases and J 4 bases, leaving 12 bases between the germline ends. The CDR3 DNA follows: TGTGCCAGCAGCCCGGACGGAATGTACGAGCAGTACTTC. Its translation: CASSPDGMYEQYF.

The CDR3 DNA reads TGTGCCAGCAGTCGAACACGGGCGAACACCGGGGAGCTGTTTTTT. Translated: CASSRTRANTGELFF. V is TRBV2 and J is TRBJ2-2, with D unresolved. Germline V gives CDR1 SNHLY, CDR2 FYNNEI. The V gene lost 5 bases and the J gene lost 0 bases, with 10 bases spanning the gap. The CDR3 length is 15 residues.

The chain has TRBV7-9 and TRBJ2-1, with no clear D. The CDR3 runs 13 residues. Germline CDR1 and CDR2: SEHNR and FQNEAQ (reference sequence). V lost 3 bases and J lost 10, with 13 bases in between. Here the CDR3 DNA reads TGTGCCAGCAGCTTGTCCGACCCCGGGGAGCAGTTCTTC. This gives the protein CASSLSDPGEQFF.

The CDR3 protein is CSAAGIAASSYNEQFF. CDR3 nucleotide sequence: TGCAGCGCTGCCGGGATAGCGGCCAGCTCCTACAATGAGCAGTTCTTC. J is TRBJ2-1 and V is TRBV29-1; perhaps TRBD2 as D (6 bases). Germline-derived CDR1 and CDR2 are SQVTM and ANQGSEA. V gave up 7 bases and J gave up 0 bases, with 19 bases separating them. The CDR3 runs to 16 residues.

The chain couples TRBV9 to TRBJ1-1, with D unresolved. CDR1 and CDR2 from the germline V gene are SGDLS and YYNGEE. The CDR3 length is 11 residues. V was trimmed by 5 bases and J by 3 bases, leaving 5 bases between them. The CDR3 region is CASRLYTEAFF. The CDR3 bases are TGTGCCAGCAGGCTATACACTGAAGCTTTCTTT.

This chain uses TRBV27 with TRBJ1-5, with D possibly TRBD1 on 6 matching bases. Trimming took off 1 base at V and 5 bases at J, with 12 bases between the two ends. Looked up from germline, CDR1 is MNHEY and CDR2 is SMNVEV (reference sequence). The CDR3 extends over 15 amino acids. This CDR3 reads CASSLWGAQDQPQHF. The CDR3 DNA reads TGTGCCAGCAGTTTATGGGGGGCTCAGGATCAGCCCCAGCATTTT.

The CDR3 is CASSHQGDRVNEQYF. In DNA form, the CDR3 reads TGCGCCAGCAGCCACCAAGGGGACAGGGTGAACGAGCAGTACTTC. The V gene is TRBV4-1, the J gene TRBJ2-7; 9 positions match TRBD1. The CDR3 covers 15 residues. The germline gives CDR1 MGHRA, CDR2 YSYEKL. J gave up 5 bases and V 3 bases, and 8 bases lay outside the gene matches.

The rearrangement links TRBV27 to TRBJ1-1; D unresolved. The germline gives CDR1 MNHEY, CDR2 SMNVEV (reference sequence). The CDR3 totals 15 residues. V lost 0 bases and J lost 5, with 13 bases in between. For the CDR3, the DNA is TGTGCCAGCAGTTTATCGAGCCTGGGTAGAACTGAAGCTTTCTTT. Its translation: CASSLSSLGRTEAFF.

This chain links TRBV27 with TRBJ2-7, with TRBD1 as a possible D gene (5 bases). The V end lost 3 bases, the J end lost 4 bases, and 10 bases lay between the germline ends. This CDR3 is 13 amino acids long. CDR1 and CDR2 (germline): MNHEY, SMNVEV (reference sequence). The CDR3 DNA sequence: TGTGCCAGCAGTTTTCAGGGTAGATACGAGCAGTACTTC. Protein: CASSFQGRYEQYF.

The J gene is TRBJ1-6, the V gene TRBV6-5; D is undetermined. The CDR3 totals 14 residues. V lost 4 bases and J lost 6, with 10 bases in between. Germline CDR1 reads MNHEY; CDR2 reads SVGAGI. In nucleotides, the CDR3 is TGTGCCAGCAGTTTATTCTCCCTTAATTCACCCCTCCACTTT. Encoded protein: CASSLFSLNSPLHF.

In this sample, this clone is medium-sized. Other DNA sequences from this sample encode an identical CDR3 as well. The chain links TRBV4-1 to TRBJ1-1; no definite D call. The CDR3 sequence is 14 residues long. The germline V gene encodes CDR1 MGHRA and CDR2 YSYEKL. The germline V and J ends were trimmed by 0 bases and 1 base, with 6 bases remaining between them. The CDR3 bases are TGCGCCAGCAGCCAAGATATCCCGAACACTGAAGCTTTCTTT. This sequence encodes CASSQDIPNTEAFF.

The CDR3 DNA reads as TGTGCCAGCAGTTCTGTCCACACAGATACGCAGTATTTT. It translates to CASSSVHTDTQYF. The chain carries TRBV6-6 and TRBJ2-3; D is uncertain. Germline V lookup: CDR1 MNHNY, CDR2 SVGAGI (reference sequence). V lost 4 bases to trimming and J lost 2 bases, with 7 bases between them. This CDR3 is 13 amino acids long.

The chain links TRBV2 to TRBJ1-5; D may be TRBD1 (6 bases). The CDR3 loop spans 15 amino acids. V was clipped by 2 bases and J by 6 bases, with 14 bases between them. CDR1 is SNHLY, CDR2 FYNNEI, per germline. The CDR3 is CASSESGTFGQPQHF. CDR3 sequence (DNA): TGTGCCAGCAGTGAATCCGGGACATTTGGTCAGCCCCAGCATTTT.

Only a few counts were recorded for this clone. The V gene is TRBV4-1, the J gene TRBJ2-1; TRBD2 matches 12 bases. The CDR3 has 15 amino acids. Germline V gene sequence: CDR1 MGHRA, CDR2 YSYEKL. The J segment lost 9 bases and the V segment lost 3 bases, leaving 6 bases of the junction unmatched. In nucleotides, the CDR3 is TGCGCCAGCAGCCATACTAGCGGGGGGATCGGTGAGCAGTTCTTC. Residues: CASSHTSGGIGEQFF.

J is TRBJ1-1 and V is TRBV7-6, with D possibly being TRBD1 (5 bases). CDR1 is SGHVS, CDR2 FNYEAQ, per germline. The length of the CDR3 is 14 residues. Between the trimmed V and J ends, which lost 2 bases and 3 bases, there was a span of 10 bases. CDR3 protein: CASSLSWGDTEAFF. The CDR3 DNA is TGTGCCAGCAGCTTATCATGGGGGGACACTGAAGCTTTCTTT.

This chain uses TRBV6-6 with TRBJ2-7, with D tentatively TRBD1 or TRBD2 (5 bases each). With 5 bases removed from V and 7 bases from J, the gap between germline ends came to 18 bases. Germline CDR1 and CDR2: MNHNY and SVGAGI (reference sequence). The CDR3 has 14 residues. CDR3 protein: CASSPDRGRWEQYF. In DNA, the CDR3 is TGTGCCAGCAGTCCAGATAGGGGACGTTGGGAGCAGTACTTC.

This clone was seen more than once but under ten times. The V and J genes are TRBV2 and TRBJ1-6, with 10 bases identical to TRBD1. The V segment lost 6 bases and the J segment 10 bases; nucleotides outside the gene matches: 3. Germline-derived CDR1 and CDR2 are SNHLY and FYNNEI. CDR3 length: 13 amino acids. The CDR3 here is CASRPGQGSPLHF. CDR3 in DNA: TGTGCCAGCAGGCCGGGACAGGGGTCACCCCTCCACTTT.

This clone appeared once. The DNA of the CDR3 is TGTGCCAGCTGTCTCAGGTCGGGGGACGGGACCCAGTACTTC. Protein sequence: CASCLRSGDGTQYF. The rearrangement links TRBV28 to TRBJ2-5, with D perhaps TRBD2 (6 bases). Trimming took off 8 bases at V and 7 bases at J, with 20 bases between the two ends. From germline, CDR1 is MDHEN and CDR2 SYDVKM. The CDR3 spans 14 residues.

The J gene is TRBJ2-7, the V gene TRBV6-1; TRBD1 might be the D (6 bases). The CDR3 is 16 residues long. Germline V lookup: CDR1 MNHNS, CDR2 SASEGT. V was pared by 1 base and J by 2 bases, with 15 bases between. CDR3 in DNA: TGTGCCAGCAGTGAAGAAGTAGGGACATTAGCCTACGAGCAGTACTTC. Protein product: CASSEEVGTLAYEQYF.

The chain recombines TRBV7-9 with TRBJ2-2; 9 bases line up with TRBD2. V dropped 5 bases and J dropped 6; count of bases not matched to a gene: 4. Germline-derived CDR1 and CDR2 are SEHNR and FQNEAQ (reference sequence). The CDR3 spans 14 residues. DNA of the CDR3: TGTGCCAGCAGCCGCGGGAGGGTCGCCGGGGAGCTGTTTTTT. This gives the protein CASSRGRVAGELFF.

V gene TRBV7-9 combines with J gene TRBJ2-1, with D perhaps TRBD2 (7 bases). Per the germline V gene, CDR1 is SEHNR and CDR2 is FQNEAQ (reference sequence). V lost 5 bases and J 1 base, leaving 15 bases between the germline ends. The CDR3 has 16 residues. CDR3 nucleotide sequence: TGTGCCAGCAGCCCAACGGGGGGCCGTTCCTACAATGAGCAGTTCTTC. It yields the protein CASSPTGGRSYNEQFF.

The CDR3 region is CASSAAINRGTDTQYF. The DNA for the CDR3 is TGTGCCAGCAGCGCCGCGATTAACAGGGGCACAGATACGCAGTATTTT. The genes are TRBV9 and TRBJ2-3; TRBD1 is a possible D gene (6 bases). CDR1 is SGDLS and CDR2 is YYNGEE in the germline V gene. The CDR3 runs 16 residues. With 3 bases removed from V and 1 base from J, the gap between germline ends came to 15 bases.

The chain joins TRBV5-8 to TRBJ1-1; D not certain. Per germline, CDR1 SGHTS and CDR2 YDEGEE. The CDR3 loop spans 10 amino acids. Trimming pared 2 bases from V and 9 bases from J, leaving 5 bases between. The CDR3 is CASSFGKAFF. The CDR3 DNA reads TGTGCCAGCAGCTTCGGTAAAGCTTTCTTT. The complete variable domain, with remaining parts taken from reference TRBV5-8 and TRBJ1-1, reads EAGVTQSPTHLIKTRGQQATLRCSPISGHTSVYWYQQALGLGLQFLLWYDEGEERNRGNFPPRFSGRQFPNYSSELNVNALELEDSALYLCASSFGKAFFGQGTRLTVV.

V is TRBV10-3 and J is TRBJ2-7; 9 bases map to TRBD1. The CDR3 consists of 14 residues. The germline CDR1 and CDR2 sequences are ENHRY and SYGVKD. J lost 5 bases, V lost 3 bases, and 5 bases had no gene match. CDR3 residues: CAISEGTGMDEQYF. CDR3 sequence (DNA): TGTGCCATCAGTGAAGGGACAGGGATGGACGAGCAGTACTTC.

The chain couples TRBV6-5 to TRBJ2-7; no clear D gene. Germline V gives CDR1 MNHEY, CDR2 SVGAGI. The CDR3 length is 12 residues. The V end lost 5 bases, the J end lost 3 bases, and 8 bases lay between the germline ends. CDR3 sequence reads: CASSNQDYEQYF. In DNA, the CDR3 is TGTGCCAGCAGTAACCAGGACTACGAGCAGTACTTC.

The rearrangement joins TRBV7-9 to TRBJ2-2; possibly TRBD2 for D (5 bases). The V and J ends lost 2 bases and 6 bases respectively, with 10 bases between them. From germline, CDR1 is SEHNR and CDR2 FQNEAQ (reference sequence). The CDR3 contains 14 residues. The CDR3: CASSLRGLAGELFF. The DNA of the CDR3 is TGTGCCAGCAGCTTAAGAGGGCTGGCCGGGGAGCTGTTTTTT.

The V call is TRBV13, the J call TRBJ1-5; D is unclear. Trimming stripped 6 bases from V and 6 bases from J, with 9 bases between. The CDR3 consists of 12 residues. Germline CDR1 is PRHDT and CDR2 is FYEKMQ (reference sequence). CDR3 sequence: CASSLGSQPQHF. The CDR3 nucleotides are TGTGCCAGCAGTTTGGGGAGTCAGCCCCAGCATTTT.

CDR3 DNA: TGTGCCAGCAGTTCGCCGACAGGGGCCGGTATGAACACTGAAGCTTTCTTT. Translating gives CASSSPTGAGMNTEAFF. The V and J genes are TRBV27 and TRBJ1-1; 8 nucleotides line up with TRBD1. The CDR3 is 17 residues long. Trimming at V came to 4 bases and at J to 0 bases, leaving 10 bases not matched to a gene. CDR1 is MNHEY and CDR2 is SMNVEV in the germline V gene (reference sequence).

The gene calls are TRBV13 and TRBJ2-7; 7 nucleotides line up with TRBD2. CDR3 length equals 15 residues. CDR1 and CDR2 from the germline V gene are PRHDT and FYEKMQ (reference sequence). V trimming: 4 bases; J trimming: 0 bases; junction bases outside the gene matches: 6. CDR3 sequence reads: CASSYPTGGSYEQYF. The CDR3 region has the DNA TGTGCCAGCAGCTACCCGACGGGAGGCTCCTACGAGCAGTACTTC.